The rows below give T cell receptor beta chains drawn from one sample of a study of T cell responses to AZD1222 COVID-19 vaccine. Produced via immunoSEQ multiplex PCR; TCRdb's table is partial and in-frame only. The table has about 130,000 clones, over 85% seen once. The specimen comprised peripheral blood, sampled on day 0 of AZD1222 vaccination. These receptors were taken from an adult in good health. Both conserved end residues are trimmed from each CDR3.

j_gene,v_gene,CDR3aa
TRBJ1-2,TRBV5-8,ASSLGGQANYGYT
TRBJ1-2,TRBV12-5,ASGLVLFPARHNSNYGYT
TRBJ2-1,TRBV4-3,ASSQRGSVKSGYYNEQF
TRBJ1-4,TRBV5-1,ASSLGGTGFEKLF
TRBJ2-3,TRBV24-1,ATSDKRSGETDTQY
TRBJ2-3,TRBV10-3,AISESTGGDTQY
TRBJ2-1,TRBV5-4,ASGLVSVDEQF
TRBJ2-7,TRBV24-1,ATSDLFTVYEQY
TRBJ1-4,TRBV7-2,ASSSRGAGEKLF
TRBJ2-7,TRBV12-1,ASSFGGRFQIDEQY
TRBJ1-2,TRBV27,ASSLYLPQGAPYGYT
TRBJ1-1,TRBV7-9,ASSRGTLDEAF
TRBJ2-6,TRBV28,ASIRSGANVLT
TRBJ2-7,TRBV5-1,ASSSGVVRYEQY
TRBJ1-4,TRBV28,ASSPIRARYNEKLF
TRBJ2-3,TRBV13,ASSGDFPGDTQY
TRBJ2-3,TRBV28,ASSLAGGPKDTQY
TRBJ1-6,TRBV2,ASSEGGSYNSPLH
TRBJ2-5,TRBV3-1/TRBV3-2,ASSQEIGASGRRETQY
TRBJ1-1,TRBV28,ASSSPDGNTEAF
TRBJ2-3,TRBV27,ASSWTSGRTADTQY
TRBJ2-4,TRBV4-1,ASSQLAGAKNIQY
TRBJ2-3,TRBV7-6,ASSLDSDTQY
TRBJ2-5,TRBV7-8,ASSGRPQETQY
TRBJ2-7,TRBV28,ASSPSEYEQY
TRBJ1-2,TRBV6-5,ASKVPPSYTYGYT
TRBJ1-4,TRBV29-1,SVGVGQLNEKLF
TRBJ1-3,TRBV10-3,ATLDRASGNTIY
TRBJ1-2,TRBV20-1,SASQGGYYGYT
TRBJ1-1,TRBV6-5,ASRDGDRVEAF
TRBJ2-5,TRBV21-1,ASSKGQGAQETQY
TRBJ1-2,TRBV6-5,ARNRAGQLGGYT
TRBJ1-3,TRBV28,ASRLGVGDTIY
TRBJ1-6,TRBV27,ASRIWGNSPLH
TRBJ1-1,TRBV2,ASSEQGNTEAF
TRBJ1-2,TRBV28,ASSRFRTRNRYT
TRBJ2-3,TRBV4-3,ASSQDTSTDTQY
TRBJ1-5,TRBV5-1,ASSLTPDSNQPQH
TRBJ1-1,TRBV6-6,ASSDATGGPTEAF
TRBJ2-1,TRBV10-2,ASTASIEQF
TRBJ2-1,TRBV5-1,ASSQWTSGSYNEQF
TRBJ2-1,TRBV5-1,ASSLLAGVTSNEQF
TRBJ1-4,TRBV12-3/TRBV12-4,ATRAGANEKLF
TRBJ2-1,TRBV3-1/TRBV3-2,ASSPQGGSYNEQF
TRBJ1-1,TRBV10-3,AISEFGATNTEAF
TRBJ2-2,TRBV9,ASSPRPEGWAGELF
TRBJ1-2,TRBV25-1,ASSAGTGVTYGYT
TRBJ2-3,TRBV6-2/TRBV6-3,ASSYHSRPDTQY
TRBJ1-2,TRBV24-1,ATRAPGGGYT
TRBJ2-7,TRBV18,ASSPNPDPDAEQY
TRBJ2-5,TRBV29-1,SAGQGNAGTQY
TRBJ1-1,TRBV3-1/TRBV3-2,ASSQHPDAEAF
TRBJ2-3,TRBV27,ASSENRGIADTQY
TRBJ2-6,TRBV7-3,ASSITRSGANVLT
TRBJ2-5,TRBV7-9,ASRAGAAVETQETQY